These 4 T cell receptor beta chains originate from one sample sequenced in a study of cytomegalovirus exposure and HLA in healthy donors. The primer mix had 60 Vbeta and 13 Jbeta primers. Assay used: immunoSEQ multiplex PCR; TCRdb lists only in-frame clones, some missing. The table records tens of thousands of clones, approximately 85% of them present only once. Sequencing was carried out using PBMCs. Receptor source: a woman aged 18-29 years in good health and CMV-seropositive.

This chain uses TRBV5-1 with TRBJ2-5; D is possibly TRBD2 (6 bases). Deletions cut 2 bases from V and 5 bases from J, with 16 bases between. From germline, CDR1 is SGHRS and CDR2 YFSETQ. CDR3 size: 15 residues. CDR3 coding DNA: TGCGCCAGCAGCTTCGGCGGGGCATTCATGGAGACCCAGTACTTC. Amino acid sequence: CASSFGGAFMETQYF.

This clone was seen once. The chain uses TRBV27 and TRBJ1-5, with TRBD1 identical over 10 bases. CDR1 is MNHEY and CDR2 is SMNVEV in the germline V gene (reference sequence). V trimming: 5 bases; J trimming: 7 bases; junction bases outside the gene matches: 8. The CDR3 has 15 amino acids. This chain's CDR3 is CASSPGTGVFQPQHF. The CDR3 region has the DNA TGTGCCAGCAGTCCCGGGACAGGGGTTTTCCAGCCCCAGCATTTT.

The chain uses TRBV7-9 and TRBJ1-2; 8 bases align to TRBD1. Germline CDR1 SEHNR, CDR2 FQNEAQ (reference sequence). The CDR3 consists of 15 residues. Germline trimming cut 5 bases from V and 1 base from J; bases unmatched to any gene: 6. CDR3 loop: CASSGGQGINYGYTF. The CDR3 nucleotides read TGTGCCAGCAGCGGCGGACAGGGCATTAACTATGGCTACACCTTC.

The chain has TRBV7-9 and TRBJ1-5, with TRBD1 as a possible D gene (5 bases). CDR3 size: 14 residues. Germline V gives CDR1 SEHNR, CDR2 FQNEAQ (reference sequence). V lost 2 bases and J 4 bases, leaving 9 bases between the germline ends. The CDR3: CASSLMGGNQPQHF. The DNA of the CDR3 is TGTGCCAGCAGCTTAATGGGGGGGAATCAGCCCCAGCATTTT.